Listed below are T cell receptor beta chains from one sample, sequenced in a study of blood T cell repertoires in COVID-19. Sequencing was performed with immunoSEQ multiplex PCR; in TCRdb, only in-frame clones are kept and a portion is missing. The data show over 75,000 clones, over 70% seen once. What was sequenced was peripheral blood. All receptors come from a woman older than 75 with active or convalescent COVID-19. CDR3s include the opening cysteine and the closing phenylalanine or tryptophan. The D gene is left open where the match is weak. Rows give clone size only sometimes, using once, few, many, or a class for an expanded clone.

V gene	D gene	J gene	clone size	CDR3 protein	CDR3 DNA
TRBV28	-	TRBJ1-5	-	CASSQYQGGGNQPQHF	TGTGCCAGCAGTCAATATCAGGGTGGCGGCAATCAGCCCCAGCATTTT
TRBV30	-	TRBJ1-3	-	CAWKAAGGFGSGNTIYF	TGTGCCTGGAAAGCTGCGGGGGGGTTTGGCTCTGGAAACACCATATATTTT
TRBV6-5	TRBD1	TRBJ1-2	-	CAIVSTGTGYGYTF	TGTGCCATCGTTTCTACCGGGACAGGGTATGGCTACACCTTC
TRBV6-6	-	TRBJ1-3	-	CASRQGASGNTIYF	TGTGCCAGCAGACAGGGAGCATCTGGAAACACCATATATTTT
TRBV19	TRBD1	TRBJ1-6	-	CASTLGQVNSPLHF	TGTGCCAGTACTCTAGGACAGGTTAATTCACCCCTCCACTTT
TRBV5-4	TRBD1	TRBJ1-2	-	CASSLADYRGWLLSYGYTF	TGTGCCAGCAGCTTGGCCGATTACAGGGGCTGGTTACTAAGCTATGGCTACACCTTC
TRBV7-6	TRBD2	TRBJ2-3	-	CASTVSGGPSYTQYF	TGTGCCAGCACCGTGAGCGGGGGTCCATCCTATACGCAGTATTTT
TRBV2	-	TRBJ1-5	-	CASGGFINNQPQHF	TGTGCCAGCGGGGGCTTCATCAACAATCAGCCCCAGCATTTT
TRBV10-2	TRBD2	TRBJ2-3	-	CASELAGVIDTQYF	TGCGCCAGCGAACTAGCGGGAGTCATAGATACGCAGTATTTT
TRBV5-4	-	TRBJ2-5	-	CASSLAPGATQETQYF	TGTGCCAGCAGCTTGGCGCCGGGAGCAACACAAGAGACCCAGTACTTC
TRBV30	-	TRBJ2-7	-	CAWGRGSEQYF	TGTGCCTGGGGAAGGGGTAGCGAGCAGTACTTC
TRBV10-3	-	TRBJ1-1	-	CAIRKEGDIMNTEAFF	TGTGCCATCAGGAAAGAGGGGGATATCATGAACACTGAAGCTTTCTTT
TRBV5-1	TRBD1	TRBJ1-2	-	CASSPGAGGTGGYTF	TGCGCCAGCAGCCCGGGGGCAGGGGGCACGGGTGGCTACACCTTC
TRBV28	TRBD1	TRBJ2-7	-	CASGTGALYEQYF	TGTGCCAGCGGGACAGGGGCCCTCTACGAGCAGTACTTC
TRBV4-3	-	TRBJ1-3	-	CASSQDTGAGNTIYF	TGCGCCAGCAGCCAAGACACGGGAGCTGGAAACACCATATATTTT
TRBV5-1	TRBD1	TRBJ1-2	-	CASSQTTGAGGYTF	TGCGCCAGCAGCCAGACGACAGGGGCGGGTGGCTACACCTTC
TRBV19	TRBD1	TRBJ1-5	few	CASTPLTGGGQPQHF	TGTGCCAGTACCCCTCTTACAGGGGGCGGTCAGCCCCAGCATTTT
TRBV7-3	-	TRBJ2-5	-	CASSFRGNVQETQYF	TGTGCCAGCAGCTTTCGCGGGAACGTCCAAGAGACCCAGTACTTC
TRBV12-5	-	TRBJ1-3	few	CASGLISGNTIYF	TGTGCTAGTGGTTTGATCAGTGGAAACACCATATATTTT
TRBV3-1/TRBV3-2	TRBD2	TRBJ2-7	-	CASSYWTSVYEQYF	TGTGCCAGCAGCTACTGGACTAGCGTTTACGAGCAGTACTTC
TRBV19	TRBD2	TRBJ2-2	-	CASSTGGRRQGPGELFF	TGTGCCAGTAGTACCGGCGGGAGGCGCCAAGGGCCCGGGGAGCTGTTTTTT
TRBV28	TRBD1	TRBJ1-2	-	CASSGQGGTLFYGYTF	TGTGCCAGCAGTGGACAGGGGGGAACCCTTTTTTATGGCTACACCTTC
TRBV7-2	-	TRBJ1-2	-	CASSSDYSNYGYTF	TGTGCCAGCAGCTCAGACTACAGCAACTATGGCTACACCTTC
TRBV5-4	TRBD1	TRBJ1-6	-	CASSFGTGVNSPLHF	TGTGCCAGCAGCTTTGGGACAGGGGTGAATTCACCCCTCCACTTT
TRBV6-5	TRBD1	TRBJ2-7	-	CASSRDRDSYEQYF	TGTGCCAGCAGCCGGGACAGGGACTCCTACGAGCAGTACTTC
TRBV6-5	TRBD1	TRBJ2-7	-	CASSPGTGSSHEQYF	TGTGCCAGCAGTCCTGGGACAGGGAGTTCCCACGAGCAGTACTTC
TRBV3-1/TRBV3-2	TRBD2	TRBJ2-5	-	CASKPPAGGETQYF	TGTGCCAGCAAACCCCCTGCGGGAGGGGAGACCCAGTACTTC